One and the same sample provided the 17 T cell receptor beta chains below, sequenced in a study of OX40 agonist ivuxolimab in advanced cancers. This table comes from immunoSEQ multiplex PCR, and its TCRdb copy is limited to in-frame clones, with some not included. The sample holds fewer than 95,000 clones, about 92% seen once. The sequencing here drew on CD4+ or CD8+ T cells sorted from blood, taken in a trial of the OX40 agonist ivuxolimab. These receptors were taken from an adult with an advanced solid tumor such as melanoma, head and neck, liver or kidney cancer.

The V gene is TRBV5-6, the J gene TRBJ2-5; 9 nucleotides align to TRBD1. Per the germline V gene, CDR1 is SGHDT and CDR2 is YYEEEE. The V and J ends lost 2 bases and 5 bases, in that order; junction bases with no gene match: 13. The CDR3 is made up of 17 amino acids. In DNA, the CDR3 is TGTGCCAGCAGCTTCCCCCAAGTGACAGGGGGGAGGGAGACCCAGTACTTC. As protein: CASSFPQVTGGRETQYF.

CDR3 sequence (DNA): TGTGCCAGCAGCGTGACTGGGGCCACCTCTTCGGCTTTCTTT. Its translation: CASSVTGATSSAFF. V usage is TRBV9 and J usage is TRBJ1-1; maybe TRBD1 (5 bases). Germline loops: CDR1 SGDLS, CDR2 YYNGEE. Between the trimmed V and J ends, which lost 2 bases and 11 bases, there was a span of 19 bases. The CDR3 runs 14 residues. Complete variable domain (other parts from reference TRBV9 and TRBJ1-1): DSGVTQTPKHLITATGQRVTLRCSPRSGDLSVYWYQQSLDQGLQFLIQYYNGEERAKGNILERFSAQQFPDLHSELNLSSLELGDSALYFCASSVTGATSSAFFGQGTRLTVV.

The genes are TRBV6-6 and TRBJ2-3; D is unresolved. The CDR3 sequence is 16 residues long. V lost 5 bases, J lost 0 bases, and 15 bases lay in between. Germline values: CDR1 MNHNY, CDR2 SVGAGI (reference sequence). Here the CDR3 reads CASSTWREPSTDTQYF. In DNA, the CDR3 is TGTGCCAGCAGTACCTGGCGTGAGCCTAGCACAGATACGCAGTATTTT.

The CDR3 here is CASSYSPNEQFF. The CDR3 DNA is TGTGCCAGCAGTTACTCCCCTAATGAGCAGTTCTTC. This chain connects TRBV6-5 to TRBJ2-1; D uncertain. The CDR3 contains 12 residues. V gave up 0 bases and J gave up 7 bases, with 4 bases separating them. In germline, CDR1 is MNHEY, CDR2 SVGAGI.

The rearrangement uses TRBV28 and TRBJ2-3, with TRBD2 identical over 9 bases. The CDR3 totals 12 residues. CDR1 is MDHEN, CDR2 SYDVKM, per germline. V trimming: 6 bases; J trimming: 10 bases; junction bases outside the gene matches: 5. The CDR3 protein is CASRPGGGAQYF. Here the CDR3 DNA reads TGTGCCAGCAGACCCGGCGGGGGGGCGCAGTATTTT.

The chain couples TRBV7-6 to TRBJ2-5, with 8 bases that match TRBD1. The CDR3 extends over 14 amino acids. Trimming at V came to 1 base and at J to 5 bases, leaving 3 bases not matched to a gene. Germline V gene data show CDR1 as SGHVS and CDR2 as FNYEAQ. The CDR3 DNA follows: TGTGCCAGCAGCTTAGGGACAGGGAAGGAGACCCAGTACTTC. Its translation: CASSLGTGKETQYF. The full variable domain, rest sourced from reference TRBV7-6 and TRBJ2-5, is GAGVSQSPRYKVTKRGQDVALRCDPISGHVSLYWYRQALGQGPEFLTYFNYEAQQDKSGLPNDRFSAERPEGSISTLTIQRTEQRDSAMYRCASSLGTGKETQYFGPGTRLLVL.

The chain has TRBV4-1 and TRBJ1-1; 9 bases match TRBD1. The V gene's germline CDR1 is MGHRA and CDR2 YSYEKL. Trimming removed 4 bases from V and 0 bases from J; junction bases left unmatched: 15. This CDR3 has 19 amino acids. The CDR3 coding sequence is TGCGCCAGCAGCCCCTACGTCCCGGGACAGGGAATTATGAACACTGAAGCTTTCTTT. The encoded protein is CASSPYVPGQGIMNTEAFF.

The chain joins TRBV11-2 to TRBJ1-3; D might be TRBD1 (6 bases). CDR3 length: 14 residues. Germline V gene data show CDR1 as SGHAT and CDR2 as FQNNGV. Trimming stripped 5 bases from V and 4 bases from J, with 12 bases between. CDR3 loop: CASSVIRGGNTIYF. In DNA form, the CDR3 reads TGTGCCAGCAGCGTGATTAGGGGGGGAAACACCATATATTTT. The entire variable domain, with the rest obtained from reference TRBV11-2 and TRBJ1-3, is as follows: EAGVAQSPRYKIIEKRQSVAFWCNPISGHATLYWYQQILGQGPKLLIQFQNNGVVDDSQLPKDRFSAERLKGVDSTLKIQPAKLEDSAVYLCASSVIRGGNTIYFGEGSWLTVV.

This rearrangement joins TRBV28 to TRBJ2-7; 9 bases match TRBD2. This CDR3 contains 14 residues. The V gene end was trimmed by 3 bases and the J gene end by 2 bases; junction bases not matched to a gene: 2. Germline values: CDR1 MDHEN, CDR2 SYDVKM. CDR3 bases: TGTGCCAGCAGTTTTGGCGGGGGGGCCTACGAGCAGTACTTC. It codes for CASSFGGGAYEQYF.

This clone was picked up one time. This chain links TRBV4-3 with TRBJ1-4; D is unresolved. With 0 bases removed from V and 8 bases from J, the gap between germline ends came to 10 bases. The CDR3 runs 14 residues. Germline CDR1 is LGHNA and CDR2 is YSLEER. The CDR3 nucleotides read TGCGCCAGCAGCCAAGATCAGGTGGGGGAAAAACTGTTTTTT. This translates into CASSQDQVGEKLFF.

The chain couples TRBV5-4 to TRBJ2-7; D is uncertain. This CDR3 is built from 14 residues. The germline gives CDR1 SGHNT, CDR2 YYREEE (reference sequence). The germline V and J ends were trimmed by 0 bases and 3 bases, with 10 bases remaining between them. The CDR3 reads CASSLGVDRYEQYF. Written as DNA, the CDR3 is TGTGCCAGCAGCTTGGGGGTGGACCGCTACGAGCAGTACTTC. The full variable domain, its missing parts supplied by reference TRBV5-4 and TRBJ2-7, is ETGVTQSPTHLIKTRGQQVTLRCSSQSGHNTVSWYQQALGQGPQFIFQYYREEENGRGNFPPRFSGLQFPNYSSELNVNALELDDSALYLCASSLGVDRYEQYFGPGTRLTVT.

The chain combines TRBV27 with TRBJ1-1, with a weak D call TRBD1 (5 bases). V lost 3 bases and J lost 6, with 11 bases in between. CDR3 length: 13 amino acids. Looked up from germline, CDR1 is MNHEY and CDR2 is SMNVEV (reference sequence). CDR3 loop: CASSFRVFAEAFF. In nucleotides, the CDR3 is TGTGCCAGCAGTTTCAGGGTTTTCGCTGAAGCTTTCTTT.

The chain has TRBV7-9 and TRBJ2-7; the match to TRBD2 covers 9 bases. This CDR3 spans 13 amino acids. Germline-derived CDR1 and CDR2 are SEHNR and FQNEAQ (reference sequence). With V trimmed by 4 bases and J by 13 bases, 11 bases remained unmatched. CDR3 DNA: TGTGCCAGCAGCTCAAAACCGCGGGAGGGCCATTACTTC. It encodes CASSSKPREGHYF.

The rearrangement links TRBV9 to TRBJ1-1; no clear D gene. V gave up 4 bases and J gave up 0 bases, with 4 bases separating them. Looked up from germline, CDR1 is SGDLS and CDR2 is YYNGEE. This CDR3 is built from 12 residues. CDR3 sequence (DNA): TGTGCCAGCAGCCCTATGAACACTGAAGCTTTCTTT. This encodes CASSPMNTEAFF.

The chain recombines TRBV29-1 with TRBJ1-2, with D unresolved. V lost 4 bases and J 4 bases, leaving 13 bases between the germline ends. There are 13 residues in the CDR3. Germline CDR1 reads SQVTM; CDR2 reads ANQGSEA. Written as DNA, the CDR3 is TGCAGCGTTGCTTCCGAGCAAACCTATGGCTACACCTTC. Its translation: CSVASEQTYGYTF. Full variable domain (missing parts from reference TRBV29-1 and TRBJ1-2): SAVISQKPSRDICQRGTSLTIQCQVDSQVTMMFWYRQQPGQSLTLIATANQGSEATYESGFVIDKFPISRPNLTFSTLTVSNMSPEDSSIYLCSVASEQTYGYTFGSGTRLTVV.

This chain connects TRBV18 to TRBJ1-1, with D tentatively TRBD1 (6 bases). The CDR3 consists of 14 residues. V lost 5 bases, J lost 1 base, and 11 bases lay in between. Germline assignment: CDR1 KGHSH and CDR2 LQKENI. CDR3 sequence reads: CASSTGQPNTEAFF. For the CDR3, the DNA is TGTGCCAGCTCAACCGGACAGCCGAACACTGAAGCTTTCTTT. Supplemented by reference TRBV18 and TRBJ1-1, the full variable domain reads NAGVMQNPRHLVRRRGQEARLRCSPMKGHSHVYWYRQLPEEGLKFMVYLQKENIIDESGMPKERFSAEFPKEGPSILRIQQVVRGDSAAYFCASSTGQPNTEAFFGQGTRLTVV.

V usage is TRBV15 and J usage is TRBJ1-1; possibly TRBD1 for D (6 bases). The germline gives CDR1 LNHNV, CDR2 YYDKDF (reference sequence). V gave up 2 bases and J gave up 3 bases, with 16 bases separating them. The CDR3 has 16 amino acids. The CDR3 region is CATSRPNRAGYTEAFF. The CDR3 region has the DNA TGTGCCACCAGCAGACCCAACAGGGCCGGGTACACTGAAGCTTTCTTT.